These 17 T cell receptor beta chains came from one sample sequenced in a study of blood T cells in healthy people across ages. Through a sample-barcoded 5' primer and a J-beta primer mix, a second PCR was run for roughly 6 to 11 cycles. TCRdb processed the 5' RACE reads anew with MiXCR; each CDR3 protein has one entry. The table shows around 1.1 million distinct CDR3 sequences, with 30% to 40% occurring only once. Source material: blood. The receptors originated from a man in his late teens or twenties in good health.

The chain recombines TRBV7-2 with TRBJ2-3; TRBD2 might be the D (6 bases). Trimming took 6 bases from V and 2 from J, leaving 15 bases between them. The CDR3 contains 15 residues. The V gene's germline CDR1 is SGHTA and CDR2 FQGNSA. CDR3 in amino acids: CASSSDREITDTQYF. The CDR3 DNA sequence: TGTGCCAGCAGTTCGGACCGGGAGATCACAGATACGCAGTATTTT.

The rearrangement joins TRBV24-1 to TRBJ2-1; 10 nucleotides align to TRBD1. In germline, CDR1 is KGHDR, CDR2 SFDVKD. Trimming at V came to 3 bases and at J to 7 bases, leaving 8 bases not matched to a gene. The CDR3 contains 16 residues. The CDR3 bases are TGTGCCACCAGTGATGTGGGACAGGGGAATCTTAATGAGCAGTTCTTC. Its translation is CATSDVGQGNLNEQFF.

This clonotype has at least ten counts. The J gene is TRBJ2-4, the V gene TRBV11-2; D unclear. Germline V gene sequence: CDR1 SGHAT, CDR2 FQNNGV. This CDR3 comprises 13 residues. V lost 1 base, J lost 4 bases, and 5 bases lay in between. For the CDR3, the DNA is TGTGCCAGCAGCTTAGCCCTAAAAAACATTCAGTACTTC. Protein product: CASSLALKNIQYF.

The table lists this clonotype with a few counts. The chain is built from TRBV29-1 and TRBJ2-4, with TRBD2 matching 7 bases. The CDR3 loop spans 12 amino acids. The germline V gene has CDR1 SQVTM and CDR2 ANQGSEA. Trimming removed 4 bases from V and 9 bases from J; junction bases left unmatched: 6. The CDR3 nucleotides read TGCAGCGTTGTCGAGCGGGACGGCATTCAGTACTTC. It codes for CSVVERDGIQYF.

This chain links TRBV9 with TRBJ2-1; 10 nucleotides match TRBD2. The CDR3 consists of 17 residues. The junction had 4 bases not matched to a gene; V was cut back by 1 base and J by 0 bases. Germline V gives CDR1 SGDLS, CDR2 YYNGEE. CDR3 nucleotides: TGTGCCAGCAGCGTAAGAAGCGGGGGGGTCTCCTACAATGAGCAGTTCTTC. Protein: CASSVRSGGVSYNEQFF.

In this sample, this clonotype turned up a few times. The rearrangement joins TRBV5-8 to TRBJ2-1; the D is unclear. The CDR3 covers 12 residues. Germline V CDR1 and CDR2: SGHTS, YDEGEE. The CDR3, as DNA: TGTGCGGCCGGTACCCCAAACAATGAGCAGTTCTTC. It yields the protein CAAGTPNNEQFF.

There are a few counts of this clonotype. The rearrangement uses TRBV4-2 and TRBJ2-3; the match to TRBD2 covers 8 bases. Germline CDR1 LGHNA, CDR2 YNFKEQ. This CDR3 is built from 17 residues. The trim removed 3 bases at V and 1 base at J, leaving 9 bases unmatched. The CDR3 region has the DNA TGTGCCAGCAGCCAGGCCCTTACGCGGGGGGGCACAGATACGCAGTATTTT. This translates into CASSQALTRGGTDTQYF.

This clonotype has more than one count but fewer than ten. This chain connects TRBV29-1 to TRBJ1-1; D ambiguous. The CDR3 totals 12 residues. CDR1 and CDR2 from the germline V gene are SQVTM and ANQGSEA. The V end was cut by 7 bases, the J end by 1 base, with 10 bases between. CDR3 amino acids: CSATEPNTEAFF. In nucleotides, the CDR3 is TGCAGCGCCACCGAACCGAACACTGAAGCTTTCTTT.

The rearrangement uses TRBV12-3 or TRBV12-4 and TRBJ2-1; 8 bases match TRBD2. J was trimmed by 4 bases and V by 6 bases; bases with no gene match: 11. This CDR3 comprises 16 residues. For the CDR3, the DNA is TGTGCCAGCAGCCAGGCCGGGACTAGGTGGTACAATGAGCAGTTCTTC. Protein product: CASSQAGTRWYNEQFF.

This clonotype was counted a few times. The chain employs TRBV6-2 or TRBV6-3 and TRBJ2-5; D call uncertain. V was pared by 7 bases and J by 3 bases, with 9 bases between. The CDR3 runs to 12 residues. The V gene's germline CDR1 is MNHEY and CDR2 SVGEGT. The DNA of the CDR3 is TGTGCCAGCACCCGATCCGAAGAGACCCAGTACTTC. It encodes CASTRSEETQYF.

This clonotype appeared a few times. CDR3 region: CASSLVVRVVDETQYF. The CDR3 DNA reads as TGTGCCAGCAGCTTAGTTGTCAGGGTTGTCGACGAGACCCAGTACTTC. This rearrangement joins TRBV7-9 to TRBJ2-5; possibly TRBD1 for D (5 bases). CDR1 is SEHNR, CDR2 FQNEAQ, per germline (reference sequence). V lost 1 base and J 5 bases, leaving 17 bases between the germline ends. The CDR3 spans 16 residues.

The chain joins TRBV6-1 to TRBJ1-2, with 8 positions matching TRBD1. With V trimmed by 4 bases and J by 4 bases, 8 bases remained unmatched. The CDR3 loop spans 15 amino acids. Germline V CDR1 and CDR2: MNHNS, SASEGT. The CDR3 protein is CASSAHGQGGYGYTF. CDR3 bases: TGTGCCAGCAGTGCCCATGGACAGGGAGGCTATGGCTACACCTTC.

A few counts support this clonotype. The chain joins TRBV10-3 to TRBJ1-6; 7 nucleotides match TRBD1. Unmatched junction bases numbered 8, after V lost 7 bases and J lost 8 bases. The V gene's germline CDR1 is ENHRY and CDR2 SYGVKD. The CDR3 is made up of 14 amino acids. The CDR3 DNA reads TGTGCCATCACCACAGGGGAAGGGGATTCACCCCTCCACTTT. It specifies CAITTGEGDSPLHF.

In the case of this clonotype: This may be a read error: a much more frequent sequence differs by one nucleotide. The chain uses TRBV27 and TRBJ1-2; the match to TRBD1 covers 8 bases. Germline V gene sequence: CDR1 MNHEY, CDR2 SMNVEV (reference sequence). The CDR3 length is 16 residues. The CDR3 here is CASGFVQGALSDGYTF. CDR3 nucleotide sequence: TGTGCCAGCGGTTTTGTCCAGGGGGCTTTATCGGATGGCTACACCTTC.

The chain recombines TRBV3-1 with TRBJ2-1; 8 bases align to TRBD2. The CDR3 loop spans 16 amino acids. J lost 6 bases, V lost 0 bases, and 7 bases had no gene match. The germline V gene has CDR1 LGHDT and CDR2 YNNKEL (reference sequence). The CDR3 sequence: CASSQDSSGDRNEQFF. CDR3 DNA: TGTGCCAGCAGCCAAGATAGTAGCGGGGATCGCAATGAGCAGTTCTTC.

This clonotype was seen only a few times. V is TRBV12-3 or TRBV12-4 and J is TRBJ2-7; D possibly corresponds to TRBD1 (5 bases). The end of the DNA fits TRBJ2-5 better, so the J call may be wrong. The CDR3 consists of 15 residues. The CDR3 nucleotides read TGTGCCAGCAGTTCCCCTTCGCCCAGGGAAGAGACCCAGTACTTC. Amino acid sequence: CASSSPSPREETQYF.

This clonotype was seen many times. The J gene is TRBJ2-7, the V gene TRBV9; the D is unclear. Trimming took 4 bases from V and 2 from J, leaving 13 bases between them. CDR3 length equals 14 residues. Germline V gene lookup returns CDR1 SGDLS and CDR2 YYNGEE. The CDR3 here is CASSPGPSPYEQYF. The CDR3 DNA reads TGTGCCAGCAGCCCTGGGCCTTCCCCCTACGAGCAGTACTTC. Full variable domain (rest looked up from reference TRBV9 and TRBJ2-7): DSGVTQTPKHLITATGQRVTLRCSPRSGDLSVYWYQQSLDQGLQFLIQYYNGEERAKGNILERFSAQQFPDLHSELNLSSLELGDSALYFCASSPGPSPYEQYFGPGTRLTVT.